A single sample is the source of the 5 T cell receptor beta chains below, sequenced in a study of cytomegalovirus exposure and HLA in healthy donors. Data came from immunoSEQ multiplex PCR; TCRdb stores just in-frame clones and leaves some out. The sample yields around 120,000 clones, about 91% seen once. Sequencing input: PBMCs. The receptors stem from a man aged 18 to 30 in good health and CMV-seronegative.

V usage is TRBV2 and J usage is TRBJ1-1; D is unresolved. The CDR3 extends over 12 amino acids. Germline CDR1 reads SNHLY; CDR2 reads FYNNEI. Trimming cost V 11 bases and J 6 bases, with 16 bases left between them. CDR3: CAVYSFGAEAFF. The CDR3 region has the DNA TGTGCCGTCTACTCGTTCGGGGCTGAAGCTTTCTTT.

The V call is TRBV12-2, the J call TRBJ2-7; TRBD1 is the table's D call, not checked against the DNA. TRBV12-2 is given as a pseudogene. This CDR3 is built from 16 residues. The CDR3 sequence is CASRFGPGQDRYEQYF. CDR3 in DNA: TGTGCAAGTCGCTTTGGTCCCGGACAGGATCGTTACGAGCAGTACTTC.

The chain recombines TRBV6-6 with TRBJ1-5; 9 nucleotides match TRBD1. The trim removed 4 bases at V and 5 bases at J, leaving 9 bases unmatched. Per germline, CDR1 MNHNY and CDR2 SVGAGI (reference sequence). This CDR3 has 16 amino acids. This CDR3 reads CASSSGQGIVYQPQHF. As DNA, the CDR3 is TGTGCCAGCAGTTCTGGACAGGGGATAGTCTATCAGCCCCAGCATTTT.

The V gene is TRBV4-3, the J gene TRBJ2-3; 10 bases are a match to TRBD2. This CDR3 spans 15 amino acids. V gave up 3 bases and J gave up 3 bases; unmatched junction bases: 3. The V gene's germline CDR1 is LGHNA and CDR2 YSLEER. The CDR3 bases are TGCGCCAGCAGCCAGCTAGCGGGGGCGACAGATACGCAGTATTTT. Amino acid sequence: CASSQLAGATDTQYF.

The V call is TRBV7-9, the J call TRBJ2-7, with 8 bases lining up with TRBD2. Germline V CDR1 and CDR2: SEHNR, FQNEAQ (reference sequence). This CDR3 has 12 amino acids. V lost 4 bases to trimming and J lost 4 bases; unmatched junction nucleotides: 0. CDR3 in DNA: TGTGCCAGCAGCTCTAGCGGGTACGAGCAGTACTTC. This translates into CASSSSGYEQYF.